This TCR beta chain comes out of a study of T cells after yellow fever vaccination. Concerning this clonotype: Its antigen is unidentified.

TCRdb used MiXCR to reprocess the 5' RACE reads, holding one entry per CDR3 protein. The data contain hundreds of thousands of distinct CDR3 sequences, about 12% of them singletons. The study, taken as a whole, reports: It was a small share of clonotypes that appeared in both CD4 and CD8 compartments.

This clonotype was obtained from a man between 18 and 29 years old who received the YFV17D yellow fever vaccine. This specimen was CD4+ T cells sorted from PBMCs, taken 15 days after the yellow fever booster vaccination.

This CDR3 is CASSLVPVQETQYF. CDR3 nucleotide sequence: TGCGCCAGCAGCTTGGTTCCAGTCCAAGAGACCCAGTACTTC. V and J are TRBV5-1 and TRBJ2-5; D is uncertain. Trimming removed 0 bases from V and 1 base from J, with 7 bases in between. CDR1 is SGHRS and CDR2 is YFSETQ in the germline V gene. This CDR3 is built from 14 residues.